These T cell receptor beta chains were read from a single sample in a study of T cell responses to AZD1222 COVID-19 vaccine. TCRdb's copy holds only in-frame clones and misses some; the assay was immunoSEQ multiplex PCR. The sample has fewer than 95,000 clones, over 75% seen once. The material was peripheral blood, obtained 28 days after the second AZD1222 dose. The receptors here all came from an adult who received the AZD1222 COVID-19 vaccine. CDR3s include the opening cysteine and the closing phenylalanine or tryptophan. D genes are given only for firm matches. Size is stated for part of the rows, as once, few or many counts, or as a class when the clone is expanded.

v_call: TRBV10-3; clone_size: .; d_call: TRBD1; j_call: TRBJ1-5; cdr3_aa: CAISPGQGAFQPQHF; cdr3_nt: TGTGCCATCAGTCCCGGACAGGGGGCCTTTCAGCCCCAGCATTTT
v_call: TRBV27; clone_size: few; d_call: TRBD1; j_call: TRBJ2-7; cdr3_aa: CASSFRGTSYEQYF; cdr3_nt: TGTGCCAGCAGTTTCAGGGGGACCTCCTACGAGCAGTACTTC
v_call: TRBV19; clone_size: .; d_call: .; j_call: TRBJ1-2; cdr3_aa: CASSMGEGHPYGYTF; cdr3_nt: TGTGCCAGTAGTATGGGCGAGGGACACCCATATGGCTACACCTTC
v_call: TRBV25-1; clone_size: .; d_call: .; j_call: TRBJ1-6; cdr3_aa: CASTSGNHSPLHF; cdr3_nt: TGTGCCAGCACATCAGGGAATCATTCACCCCTCCACTTT
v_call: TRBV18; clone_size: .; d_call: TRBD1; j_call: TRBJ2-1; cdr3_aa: CASFPDRGEINEQFF; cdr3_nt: TGTGCCAGCTTCCCGGACAGGGGCGAAATAAATGAGCAGTTCTTC
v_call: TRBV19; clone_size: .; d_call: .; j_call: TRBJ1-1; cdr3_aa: CASSIGTGSEAFF; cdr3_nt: TGTGCCAGTAGTATAGGGACGGGAAGTGAAGCTTTCTTT
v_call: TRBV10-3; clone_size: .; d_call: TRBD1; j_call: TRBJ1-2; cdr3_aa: CAISDGTETF; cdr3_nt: TGTGCCATCAGTGACGGGACAGAGACCTTC
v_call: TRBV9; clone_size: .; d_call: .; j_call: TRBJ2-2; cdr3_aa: CASSPRGQNPNTGELFF; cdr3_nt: TGTGCCAGCAGCCCGAGGGGCCAGAACCCGAACACCGGGGAGCTGTTTTTT
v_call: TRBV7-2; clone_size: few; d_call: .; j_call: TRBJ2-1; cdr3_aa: CASSLSRVNEQFF; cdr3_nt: TGTGCCAGCAGCTTGTCCAGGGTCAATGAGCAGTTCTTC
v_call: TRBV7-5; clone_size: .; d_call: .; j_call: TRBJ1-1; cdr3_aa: CVRSLGQENTEAFF; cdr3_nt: TGTGTCAGAAGCCTGGGACAGGAAAACACTGAAGCTTTCTTT
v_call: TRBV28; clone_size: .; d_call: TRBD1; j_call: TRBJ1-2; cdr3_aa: CASRAGTGQFYGYTF; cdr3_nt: TGTGCCAGCAGGGCAGGGACAGGACAGTTTTATGGCTACACCTTC
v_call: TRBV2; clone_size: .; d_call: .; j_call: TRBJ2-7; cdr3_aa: CASSGSGISSYEQYF; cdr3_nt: TGTGCCAGCAGTGGAAGCGGTATCAGCTCCTACGAGCAGTACTTC
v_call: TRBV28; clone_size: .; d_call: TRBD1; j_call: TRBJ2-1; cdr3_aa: CASSLGQGQFF; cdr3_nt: TGTGCCAGCAGTTTAGGACAGGGGCAGTTCTTC
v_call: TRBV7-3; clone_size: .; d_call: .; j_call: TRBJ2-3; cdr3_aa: CASSLVRADTQYF; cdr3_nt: TGTGCCAGCAGCTTGGTTCGTGCAGATACGCAGTATTTT
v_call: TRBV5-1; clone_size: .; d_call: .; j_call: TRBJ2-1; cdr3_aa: CASSRYYNEQFF; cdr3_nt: TGCGCCAGCAGTCGCTATTACAATGAGCAGTTCTTC
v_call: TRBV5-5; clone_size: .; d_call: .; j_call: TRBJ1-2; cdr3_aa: CASSLGTGNLGYTF; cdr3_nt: TGTGCCAGCAGCTTAGGAACAGGGAATCTTGGCTACACCTTC
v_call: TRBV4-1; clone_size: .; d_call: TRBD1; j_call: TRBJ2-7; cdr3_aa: CASSLNRGSYEQYF; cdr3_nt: TGCGCCAGCAGCCTGAACAGGGGCTCCTACGAGCAGTACTTC
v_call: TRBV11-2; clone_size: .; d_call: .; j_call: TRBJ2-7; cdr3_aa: CASSFQGVRTYEQYF; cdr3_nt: TGTGCCAGCAGCTTCCAGGGTGTCCGAACCTACGAGCAGTACTTC
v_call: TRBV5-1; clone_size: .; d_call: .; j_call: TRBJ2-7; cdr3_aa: CASSLGAGATYEQYF; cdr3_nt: TGCGCCAGCAGCCTCGGGGCAGGGGCCACCTACGAGCAGTACTTC
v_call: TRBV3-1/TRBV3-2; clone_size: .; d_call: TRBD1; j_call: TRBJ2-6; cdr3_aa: CASSQTGTLSGANVLTF; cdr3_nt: TGTGCCAGCAGCCAGACAGGGACCCTCTCTGGGGCCAACGTCCTGACTTTC
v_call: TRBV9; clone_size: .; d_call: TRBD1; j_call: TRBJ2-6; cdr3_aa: CASSVVGQGDSGANVLTF; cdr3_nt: TGTGCCAGCAGCGTAGTGGGGCAGGGGGACTCTGGGGCCAACGTCCTGACTTTC
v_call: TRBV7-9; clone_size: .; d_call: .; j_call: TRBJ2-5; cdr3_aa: CASSLAGKSETQYF; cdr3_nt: TGTGCCAGCAGCTTAGCGGGGAAATCGGAGACCCAGTACTTC
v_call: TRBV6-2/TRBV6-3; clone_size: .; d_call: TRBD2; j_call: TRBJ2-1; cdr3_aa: CASSDGTSGNNEQFF; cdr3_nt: TGTGCCAGCAGTGACGGGACTAGCGGGAACAATGAGCAGTTCTTC
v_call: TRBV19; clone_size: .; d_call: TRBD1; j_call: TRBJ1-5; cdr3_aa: CASTPDRVYNQPQHF; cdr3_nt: TGTGCCAGTACCCCCGACAGGGTTTACAATCAGCCCCAGCATTTT
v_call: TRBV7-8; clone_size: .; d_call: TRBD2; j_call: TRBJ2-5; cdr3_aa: CASSSRTSGGSETQYF; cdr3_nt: TGTGCCAGCAGCTCACGCACTAGCGGGGGTTCGGAGACCCAGTACTTC
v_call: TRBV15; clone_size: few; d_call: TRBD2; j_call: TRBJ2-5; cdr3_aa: CATSRDKISGGRRETQYF; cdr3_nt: TGTGCCACCAGCAGAGATAAGATTAGCGGGGGGAGGAGGGAGACCCAGTACTTC
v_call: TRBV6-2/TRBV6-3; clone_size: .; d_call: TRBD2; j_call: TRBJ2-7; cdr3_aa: CASSLPRFGGGAYEQYF; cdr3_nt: TGTGCCAGCAGCCTCCCCAGGTTTGGCGGGGGGGCCTACGAGCAGTACTTC
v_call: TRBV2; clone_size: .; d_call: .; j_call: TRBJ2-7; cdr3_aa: CASNTPRGEWVEQYF; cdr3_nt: TGTGCCAGCAACACTCCTCGGGGAGAATGGGTCGAGCAGTACTTC
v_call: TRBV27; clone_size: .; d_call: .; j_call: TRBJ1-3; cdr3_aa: CASSFSGSGNTIYF; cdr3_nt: TGTGCCAGCAGTTTTTCGGGCTCTGGAAACACCATATATTTT
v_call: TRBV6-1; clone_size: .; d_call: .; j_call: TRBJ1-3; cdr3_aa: CASSEDWGPGRRNTIYF; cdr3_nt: TGTGCCAGCAGTGAAGATTGGGGTCCTGGCCGGAGAAACACCATATATTTT
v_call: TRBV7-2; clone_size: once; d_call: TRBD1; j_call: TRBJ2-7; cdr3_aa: CASSGRGQGAYEQYF; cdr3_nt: TGTGCCAGCAGCGGAAGGGGACAGGGGGCGTACGAGCAGTACTTC
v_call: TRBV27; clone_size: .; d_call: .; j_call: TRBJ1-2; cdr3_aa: CASSFRGAINYGYTF; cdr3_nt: TGTGCCAGCAGTTTCCGGGGGGCGATAAACTATGGCTACACCTTC
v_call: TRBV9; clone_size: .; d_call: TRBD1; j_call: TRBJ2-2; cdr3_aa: CASSVYRTGDTGELFF; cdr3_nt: TGTGCCAGCAGCGTATATAGGACAGGGGACACCGGGGAGCTGTTTTTT